The 16 T cell receptor beta chains in this list originate from one sample, sequenced in a study of post-analysis software for immune sequencing data (dated by TCRdb to about 2015). General conclusions and limits of the study: A few TRBV segments, including TRBV5-6, TRBV5-1 and TRBV20-1, were significantly more frequent in patients than controls.

Library preparation used PCR. Sequencing took place on an Illumina HiSeq 2500. To reduce PCR and sequencing biases, unique molecular identifiers were incorporated into the TCR beta cDNA libraries. TCRdb passed the public sequencing reads through fastp at Q25 and MiXCR, retaining productive beta sequences. Rows are combined by CDR3 protein, so each entry shows the most common genes and DNA. A total of hundreds of thousands of distinct CDR3 sequences appear in this sample, just under 30% of them only once. 0.55% to 0.65% of the sample lies in the top ten. These receptors' antigens are unknown. The specimen was blood. All receptors come from a girl aged 5-17 years with multiple sclerosis.

This chain connects TRBV5-5 to TRBJ2-3; a weak D match, TRBD1 (6 bases). Germline V gene data show CDR1 as SGHKS and CDR2 as YYEKEE (reference sequence). This CDR3 has 13 residues. Between the trimmed V and J ends, which lost 1 base and 6 bases, there was a span of 9 bases. CDR3 residues: CASSLMQGDTQYF. The CDR3 DNA follows: TGTGCCAGCAGCTTGATGCAGGGGGATACGCAGTATTTT.

In this sample, this clonotype turned up a few times. The chain employs TRBV7-9 and TRBJ1-2; the D is unclear. The CDR3 has 13 amino acids. V was shortened by 1 base and J by 5 bases, with 8 bases between the two germline ends. The germline V gene has CDR1 SEHNR and CDR2 FQNEAQ (reference sequence). In DNA, the CDR3 is TGTGCCAGCAGCTTAGGGGAGGGTTATGGCTACACCTTC. This encodes CASSLGEGYGYTF.

The chain links TRBV20-1 to TRBJ2-7, with TRBD2 as a possible D gene (6 bases). Germline assignment: CDR1 DFQATT and CDR2 SNEGSKA (reference sequence). V was shortened by 0 bases and J by 5 bases, with 17 bases between the two germline ends. The CDR3 totals 15 residues. This chain's CDR3 is CSARDRRRGPNEQYF. The DNA for the CDR3 is TGCAGTGCTAGAGATCGAAGGAGGGGCCCCAACGAGCAGTACTTC.

A few counts support this clonotype. CDR3 protein: CASSPQWPGNIQYF. CDR3 DNA sequence: TGTGCCAGCAGCCCCCAATGGCCGGGAAACATTCAGTACTTC. The chain employs TRBV7-2 and TRBJ2-4; no firm D call. V was trimmed by 5 bases and J by 6 bases, leaving 14 bases between them. The CDR3 contains 14 residues. The V gene's germline CDR1 is SGHTA and CDR2 FQGNSA.

There are a few counts of this clonotype. The rearrangement uses TRBV6-5 and TRBJ1-6, with D perhaps matching TRBD1 (5 bases). CDR3 length: 19 amino acids. Trimming took 0 bases from V and 7 from J, leaving 22 bases between them. Per the germline V gene, CDR1 is MNHEY and CDR2 is SVGAGI. CDR3 bases: TGTGCCAGCAGTTACTCGGCCGGCAACAGGCCGCCGAGGAATTCACCCCTCCACTTT. Protein: CASSYSAGNRPPRNSPLHF.

The genes are TRBV11-2 and TRBJ1-2; D gene unclear. Germline V CDR1 and CDR2: SGHAT, FQNNGV. The CDR3 loop spans 16 amino acids. Trimming pared 4 bases from V and 0 bases from J, leaving 15 bases between. Here the CDR3 reads CASSSVLKAANYGYTF. CDR3 nucleotide sequence: TGTGCCAGCAGCTCTGTTCTGAAGGCTGCTAACTATGGCTACACCTTC.

This clonotype showed up just once. The gene calls are TRBV7-9 and TRBJ2-1, with a possible D match to TRBD1 (6 bases). There are 14 residues in the CDR3. V shed 7 bases and J shed 13 bases, with 23 bases lying between them. Germline assignment: CDR1 SEHNR and CDR2 FQNEAQ (reference sequence). Written as DNA, the CDR3 is TGTGCCAGCACCATAAACTGGGACACCCGTATTCAGTTCTTC. It encodes CASTINWDTRIQFF.

The chain uses TRBV6-5 and TRBJ2-4; 11 bases are a match to TRBD1. V lost 0 bases to trimming and J lost 3 bases; unmatched junction nucleotides: 1. Per the germline V gene, CDR1 is MNHEY and CDR2 is SVGAGI. The CDR3 is 16 amino acids. In DNA, the CDR3 is TGTGCCAGCAGTTACTCCGGGACAGGGGGCAAAAACATTCAGTACTTC. Its protein product is CASSYSGTGGKNIQYF.

The chain joins TRBV28 to TRBJ2-2; D unresolved. The CDR3 runs to 15 residues. Per the germline V gene, CDR1 is MDHEN and CDR2 is SYDVKM. V was pared by 6 bases and J by 1 base, with 12 bases between. Here the CDR3 reads CASRTPLGNTGELFF. Written as DNA, the CDR3 is TGTGCCAGCAGAACCCCACTTGGGAACACCGGGGAGCTGTTTTTT.

This clonotype has a handful of counts. The rearrangement uses TRBV4-3 and TRBJ1-2; unclear D gene. V lost 0 bases, J lost 4 bases, and 24 bases lay in between. CDR1 LGHNA and CDR2 YSLEER come from the germline V gene. This CDR3 contains 19 residues. The CDR3 coding sequence is TGCGCCAGCAGCCAAGATTGGATGGAGACTTCGGGGATCTTCTATGGCTACACCTTC. Encoded protein: CASSQDWMETSGIFYGYTF.

This rearrangement joins TRBV2 to TRBJ1-2; 7 bases are a match to TRBD1. Looked up from germline, CDR1 is SNHLY and CDR2 is FYNNEI. This CDR3 spans 14 amino acids. The V and J ends lost 6 bases and 1 base, in that order; junction bases with no gene match: 5. The CDR3: CASSCDRDNYGYTF. CDR3 nucleotides: TGTGCCAGCAGCTGCGACAGGGATAACTATGGCTACACCTTC.

The V and J genes are TRBV6-5 and TRBJ1-5, with D tentatively TRBD1 (6 bases). The germline CDR1 and CDR2 sequences are MNHEY and SVGAGI. The CDR3 consists of 15 residues. V gave up 0 bases and J gave up 5 bases, with 11 bases separating them. In DNA, the CDR3 is TGTGCCAGCAGTTACTCGACACAGGGCGATCAGCCCCAGCATTTT. Its protein product is CASSYSTQGDQPQHF.

The chain joins TRBV7-2 to TRBJ1-2, with a possible D match to TRBD1 (5 bases). Germline lookup yields CDR1 SGHTA and CDR2 FQGNSA. Trimming pared 2 bases from V and 5 bases from J, leaving 12 bases between. The CDR3 is made up of 14 amino acids. CDR3 nucleotide sequence: TGTGCCAGCAGCTTACGCAGGGCACAATATGGCTACACCTTC. Its translation is CASSLRRAQYGYTF.

This clonotype was found a few times. The chain couples TRBV29-1 to TRBJ1-6, with 7 nucleotides matching TRBD1. The CDR3 is 13 residues long. After removal of 6 bases from V and 7 bases from J, the junction contained 6 bases not matched to a gene. CDR1 SQVTM and CDR2 ANQGSEA come from the germline V gene. The CDR3 reads CSVAGGGNSPLHF. CDR3 DNA sequence: TGCAGCGTCGCAGGGGGAGGGAATTCACCCCTCCACTTT. The full variable domain, completed using reference TRBV29-1 and TRBJ1-6, is SAVISQKPSRDICQRGTSLTIQCQVDSQVTMMFWYRQQPGQSLTLIATANQGSEATYESGFVIDKFPISRPNLTFSTLTVSNMSPEDSSIYLCSVAGGGNSPLHFGNGTRLTVT.

The chain has TRBV2 and TRBJ2-5; TRBD1 is a possible D gene (6 bases). V was trimmed by 6 bases and J by 5 bases, leaving 19 bases between them. CDR1 and CDR2 (germline): SNHLY, FYNNEI. The length of the CDR3 is 15 residues. The CDR3 loop reads CASRTRTELRETQYF. DNA for the CDR3: TGTGCCAGCAGGACCCGGACAGAGCTTCGCGAGACCCAGTACTTC. Full variable domain (remainder filled in from reference TRBV2 and TRBJ2-5): EPEVTQTPSHQVTQMGQEVILRCVPISNHLYFYWYRQILGQKVEFLVSFYNNEISEKSEIFDDQFSVERPDGSNFTLKIRSTKLEDSAMYFCASRTRTELRETQYFGPGTRLLVL.

The gene calls are TRBV29-1 and TRBJ1-1, with D possibly matching TRBD1 (5 bases). CDR1 and CDR2 from the germline V gene are SQVTM and ANQGSEA. The CDR3 spans 15 residues. Trimming took 3 bases from V and 1 from J, leaving 15 bases between them. CDR3 sequence (DNA): TGCAGCGTTGATCCTAATGGGCAGGGGAACACTGAAGCTTTCTTT. It is translated as CSVDPNGQGNTEAFF.